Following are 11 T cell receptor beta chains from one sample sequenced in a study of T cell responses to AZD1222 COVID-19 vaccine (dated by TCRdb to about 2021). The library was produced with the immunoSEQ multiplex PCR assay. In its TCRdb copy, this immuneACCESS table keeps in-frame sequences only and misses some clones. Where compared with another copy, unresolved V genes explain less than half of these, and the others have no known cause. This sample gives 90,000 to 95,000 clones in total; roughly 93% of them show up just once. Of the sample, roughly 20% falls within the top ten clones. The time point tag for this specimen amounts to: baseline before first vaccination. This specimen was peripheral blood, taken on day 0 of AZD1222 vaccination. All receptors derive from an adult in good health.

The CDR3 DNA reads TGTGCCAGCAGCCCACAGGGAGGAGGCACTGAAGCTTTCTTT. Encoded protein: CASSPQGGGTEAFF. The chain carries TRBV7-9 and TRBJ1-1, with D perhaps TRBD1 (6 bases). CDR1 is SEHNR and CDR2 is FQNEAQ in the germline V gene (reference sequence). V lost 5 bases to trimming and J lost 4 bases, with 14 bases between them. This CDR3 is built from 14 residues.

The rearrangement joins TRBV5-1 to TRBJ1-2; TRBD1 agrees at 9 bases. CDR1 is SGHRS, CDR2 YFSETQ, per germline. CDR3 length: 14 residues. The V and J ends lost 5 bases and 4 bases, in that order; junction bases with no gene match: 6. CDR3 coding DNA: TGCGCCAGCAGTTCCGGGACAGGGCCCTATGGCTACACCTTC. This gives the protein CASSSGTGPYGYTF.

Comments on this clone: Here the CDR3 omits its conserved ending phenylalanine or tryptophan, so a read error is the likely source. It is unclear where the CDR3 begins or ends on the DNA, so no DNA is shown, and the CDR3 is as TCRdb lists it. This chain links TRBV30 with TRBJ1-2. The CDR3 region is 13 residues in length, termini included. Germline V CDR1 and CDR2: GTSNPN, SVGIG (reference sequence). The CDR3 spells CAWNRGAPAPPNV.

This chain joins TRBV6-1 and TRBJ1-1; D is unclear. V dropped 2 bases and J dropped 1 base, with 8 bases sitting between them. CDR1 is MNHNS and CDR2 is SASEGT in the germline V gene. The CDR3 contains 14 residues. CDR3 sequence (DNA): TGTGCCAGCAGTGAAAGGCAGACGAACACTGAAGCTTTCTTT. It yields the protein CASSERQTNTEAFF.

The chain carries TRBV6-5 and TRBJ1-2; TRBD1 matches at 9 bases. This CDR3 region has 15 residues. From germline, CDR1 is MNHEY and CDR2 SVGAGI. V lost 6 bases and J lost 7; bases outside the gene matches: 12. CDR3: CASRGRLGQGFGYTF. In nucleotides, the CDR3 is TGTGCCAGCAGGGGACGGCTTGGACAGGGGTTTGGCTACACCTTC.

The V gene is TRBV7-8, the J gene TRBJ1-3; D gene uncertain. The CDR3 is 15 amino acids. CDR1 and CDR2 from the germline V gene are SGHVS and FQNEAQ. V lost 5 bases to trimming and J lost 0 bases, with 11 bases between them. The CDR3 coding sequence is TGTGCCAGCAGCCGAGACACAAGCTCTGGAAACACCATATATTTT. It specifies CASSRDTSSGNTIYF.

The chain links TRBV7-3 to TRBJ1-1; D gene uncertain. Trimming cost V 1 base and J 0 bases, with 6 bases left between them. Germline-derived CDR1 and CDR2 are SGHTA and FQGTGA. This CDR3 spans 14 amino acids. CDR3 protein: CASSLMGLNTEAFF. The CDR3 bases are TGTGCCAGCAGCTTAATGGGCCTGAACACTGAAGCTTTCTTT.

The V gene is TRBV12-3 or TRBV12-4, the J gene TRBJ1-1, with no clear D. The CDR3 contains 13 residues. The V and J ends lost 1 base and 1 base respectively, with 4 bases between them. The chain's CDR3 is CASSLVRNTEAFF. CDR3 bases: TGTGCCAGCAGTTTAGTTAGGAACACTGAAGCTTTCTTT.

CDR3 sequence (DNA): TGTGCCAGCAGACCACAGGGGGGAGAGCAGTACTTC. It specifies CASRPQGGEQYF. The rearrangement uses TRBV11-2 and TRBJ2-7, with 8 bases that match TRBD1. This CDR3 region has 12 residues. CDR1 is SGHAT and CDR2 is FQNNGV in the germline V gene. The V segment lost 6 bases and the J segment 7 bases; nucleotides outside the gene matches: 5.

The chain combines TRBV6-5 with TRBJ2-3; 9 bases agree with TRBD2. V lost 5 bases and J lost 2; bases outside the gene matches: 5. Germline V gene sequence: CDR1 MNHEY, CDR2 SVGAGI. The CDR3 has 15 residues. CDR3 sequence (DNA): TGTGCCAGCAGTAATCAGCGGGGGGACACAGATACGCAGTATTTT. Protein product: CASSNQRGDTDTQYF.

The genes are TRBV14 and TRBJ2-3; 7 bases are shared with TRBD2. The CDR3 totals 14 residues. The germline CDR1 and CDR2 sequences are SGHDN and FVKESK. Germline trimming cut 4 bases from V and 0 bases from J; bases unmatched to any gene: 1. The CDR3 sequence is CASSRTSSTDTQYF. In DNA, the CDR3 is TGTGCCAGCAGCCGGACTAGTAGCACAGATACGCAGTATTTT.